The 8 T cell receptor beta chains reported below all come from one sample, sequenced in a study of blood T cell repertoires in COVID-19. The assay was immunoSEQ multiplex PCR, and TCRdb's table has in-frame clones only and misses some. The table shows over 200,000 clones, with 85% to 90% occurring only once. The source material was peripheral blood. The receptor set was obtained from a man aged 18 to 29 with active or convalescent COVID-19.

The V gene is TRBV25-1, the J gene TRBJ2-1, with TRBD1 matching over 10 bases. V was pared by 5 bases and J by 7 bases, with 5 bases of the junction left unmatched. Germline values: CDR1 MGHDK, CDR2 SYGVNS. The CDR3 extends over 14 amino acids. CDR3 sequence reads: CASSRQGARNEQFF. In DNA form, the CDR3 reads TGTGCCAGCAGTAGACAGGGGGCCAGGAATGAGCAGTTCTTC.

This chain links TRBV6-6 with TRBJ1-2; TRBD1 matches 9 bases. Trimming took 7 bases from V and 3 from J; bases not matched to a gene: 6. The CDR3 is 14 residues long. CDR1 and CDR2 (germline): MNHNY, SVGAGI (reference sequence). As DNA, the CDR3 is TGTGCCAGCAACATGGGACAGGGTGACTATGGCTACACCTTC. Its protein is CASNMGQGDYGYTF.

This clone was found once. The chain has TRBV2 and TRBJ1-1; the D gene is possibly TRBD1 (5 bases). Germline CDR1 reads SNHLY; CDR2 reads FYNNEI. V was trimmed by 6 bases and J by 1 base, leaving 15 bases between them. This CDR3 is 15 amino acids long. The CDR3 region is CASSAGVVENTEAFF. CDR3 DNA: TGTGCCAGCAGCGCGGGGGTTGTGGAGAACACTGAAGCTTTCTTT.

This chain uses TRBV7-9 with TRBJ1-2; D remains ambiguous. Looked up from germline, CDR1 is SEHNR and CDR2 is FQNEAQ (reference sequence). The CDR3 length is 12 residues. Trimming shortened V by 1 base and J by 8 bases, and 8 bases separated the two germline ends. Here the CDR3 reads CASSLETRGYTF. The CDR3 region has the DNA TGTGCCAGCAGCTTAGAGACAAGGGGCTACACCTTC.

The rearrangement uses TRBV28 and TRBJ2-3, with D possibly matching TRBD1 (6 bases). V lost 3 bases and J 2 bases, leaving 12 bases between the germline ends. The length of the CDR3 is 15 residues. Germline CDR1 reads MDHEN; CDR2 reads SYDVKM. CDR3 nucleotide sequence: TGTGCCAGCAGTTTGGGCAGGGGAGACACAGATACGCAGTATTTT. Translated: CASSLGRGDTDTQYF.

V gene TRBV7-2 combines with J gene TRBJ2-5; perhaps TRBD2 as D (5 bases). The CDR3 is 14 residues long. Germline V gene data show CDR1 as SGHTA and CDR2 as FQGNSA. With 5 bases removed from V and 3 bases from J, the gap between germline ends came to 13 bases. The CDR3 reads CASSLGLAKETQYF. The CDR3 region has the DNA TGTGCCAGCAGCCTCGGACTCGCCAAAGAGACCCAGTACTTC.

This clone was found once. Other nucleotide sequences in the sample specify the same CDR3. The chain combines TRBV5-1 with TRBJ2-5; D ambiguous. Germline V lookup: CDR1 SGHRS, CDR2 YFSETQ. The V and J ends lost 0 bases and 1 base respectively, with 7 bases between them. The CDR3 is 14 residues long. The CDR3, as DNA: TGCGCCAGCAGCTTGGGGTCCGGCCAAGAGACCCAGTACTTC. Protein product: CASSLGSGQETQYF.

The chain couples TRBV19 to TRBJ1-6; weak D call: TRBD1 (6 bases). CDR1 is LNHDA, CDR2 SQIVND, per germline (reference sequence). V lost 9 bases, J lost 7 bases, and 13 bases lay in between. The CDR3 consists of 13 residues. The CDR3 here is CASGQSGNSPLHF. CDR3 nucleotide sequence: TGTGCCAGCGGACAGTCTGGAAATTCACCCCTCCACTTT.